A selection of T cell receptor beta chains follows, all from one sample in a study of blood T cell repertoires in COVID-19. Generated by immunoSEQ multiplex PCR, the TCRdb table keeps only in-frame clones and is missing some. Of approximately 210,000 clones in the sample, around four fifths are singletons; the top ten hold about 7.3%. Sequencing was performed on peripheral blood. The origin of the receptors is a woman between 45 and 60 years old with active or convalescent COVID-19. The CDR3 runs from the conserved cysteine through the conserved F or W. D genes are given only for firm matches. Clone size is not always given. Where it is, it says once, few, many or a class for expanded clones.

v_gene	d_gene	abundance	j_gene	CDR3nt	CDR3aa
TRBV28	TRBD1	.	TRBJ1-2	TGTGCCAGCAGTGGACAGGGCTCTGGCTACACCTTC	CASSGQGSGYTF
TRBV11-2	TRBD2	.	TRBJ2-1	TGTGCCAGCAGCGAGGGGCCGGGGAGGGGCAATGAGCAGTTCTTC	CASSEGPGRGNEQFF
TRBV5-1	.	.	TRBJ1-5	TGCGCCAGCAGCTTGGTTCCGGATCAGCCCCAGCATTTT	CASSLVPDQPQHF
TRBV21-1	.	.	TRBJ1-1	TGTGCCAGCAGCAAACGACCCAGGGGCGGGAACACTGAAGCTTTCTTT	CASSKRPRGGNTEAFF
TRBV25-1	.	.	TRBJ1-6	TGTGCCAGCAGTACGGGGAATTCACCCCTCCACTTT	CASSTGNSPLHF
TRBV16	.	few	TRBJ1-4	TGTGCCAGCAGCCAATCCCGCATGTATGAGAAACTGTTTTTT	CASSQSRMYEKLFF
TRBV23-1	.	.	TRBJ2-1	TGCGCCAGCAGTCAATCTGCGAGAGGGAATGAGCAGTTCTTC	CASSQSARGNEQFF
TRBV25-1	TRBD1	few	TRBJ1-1	TGTGCCAGCAGTACAGGGGTTGACACTGAAGCTTTCTTT	CASSTGVDTEAFF
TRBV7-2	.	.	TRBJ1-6	TGTGCCAGCAGCTTAGATACAGGGAATTCACCCCTCCACTTT	CASSLDTGNSPLHF
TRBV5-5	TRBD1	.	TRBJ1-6	TGTGCCAGCAGCTTGGCGGGACAGGGAGGAAGGTCACCCCTCCACTTT	CASSLAGQGGRSPLHF
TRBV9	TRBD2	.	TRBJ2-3	TGTGCCAGCAGCGTAGATCCGTCGTGGGCTAGCGGGTTCACAGATACGCAGTATTTT	CASSVDPSWASGFTDTQYF
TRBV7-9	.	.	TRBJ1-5	TGTGCCAGCAGCTTATCGCCAGGGTCGCAGCCCCAGCATTTT	CASSLSPGSQPQHF
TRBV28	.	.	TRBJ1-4	TGTGCCAGCAGGTCGGGGGGGGCTACTAATGAAAAACTGTTTTTT	CASRSGGATNEKLFF
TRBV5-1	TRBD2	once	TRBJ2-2	TGCGCCAGCAATCCCAGCGGGGGGCCAGAGCTGTTTTTT	CASNPSGGPELFF
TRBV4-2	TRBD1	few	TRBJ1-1	TGTGCCAGCAGCCCCCCAGGGGGGACGGTAGCTTTCTTT	CASSPPGGTVAFF
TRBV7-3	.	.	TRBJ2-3	TGTGCCAGCAGCTTATATCCCCTTGAGTGGGATACGCAGTATTTT	CASSLYPLEWDTQYF
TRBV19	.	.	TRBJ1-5	TGTGCCAGTAGTATTGAACAGAGCAATCAGCCCCAGCATTTT	CASSIEQSNQPQHF
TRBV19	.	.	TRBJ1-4	TGTGCCAGTAGTATTGCTTCAGGGGCGAGGACTAATGAAAAACTGTTTTTT	CASSIASGARTNEKLFF
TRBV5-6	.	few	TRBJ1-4	TGTGCCAGCAGCTTGTTTGGACAGAATGAAAAACTGTTTTTT	CASSLFGQNEKLFF
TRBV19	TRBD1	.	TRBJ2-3	TGTGCCAGTAGTAACAGGGGGAAATTAGCAGATACGCAGTATTTT	CASSNRGKLADTQYF
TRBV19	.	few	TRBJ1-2	TGTGCCAGTACCTTCCGGGACAACCATGGCTACACCTTC	CASTFRDNHGYTF
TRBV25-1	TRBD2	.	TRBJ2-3	TGTGCCAGCACCCCGGGACTAGTCGGGACAGATACGCAGTATTTT	CASTPGLVGTDTQYF
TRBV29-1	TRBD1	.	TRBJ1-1	TGCAGCGTCTGTGACAGGGGCCGGGATGAAGCTTTCTTT	CSVCDRGRDEAFF
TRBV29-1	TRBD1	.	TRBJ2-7	TGCAGCGTTGCCGGGACAGGGGGCGACGAGCAGTACTTC	CSVAGTGGDEQYF
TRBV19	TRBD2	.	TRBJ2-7	TGTGCCAGTAGACAGAGCGGGAGGGGGCACGAGCAGTACTTC	CASRQSGRGHEQYF
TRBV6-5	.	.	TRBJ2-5	TGTGCCAGCACCCCAGGGCAAGAGACCCAGTACTTC	CASTPGQETQYF
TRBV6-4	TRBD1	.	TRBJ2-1	TGTGCCAGCAGTGACTCAGGGGGCGAGGATGAGCAGTTCTTC	CASSDSGGEDEQFF
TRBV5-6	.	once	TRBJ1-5	TGTGCCAGCAGCCCTTCAGGGCTCAATCAGCCCCAGCATTTT	CASSPSGLNQPQHF
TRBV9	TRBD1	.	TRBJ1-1	TGTGCCAGCAGCGAACCGGGACAGGCCCGTCACACTGAAGCTTTCTTT	CASSEPGQARHTEAFF
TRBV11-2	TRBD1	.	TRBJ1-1	TGTGCCAGCAGCGGACCGGGACAGCTGAACACTGAAGCTTTCTTT	CASSGPGQLNTEAFF
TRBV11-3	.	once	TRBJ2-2	TGTGCCAGCAGCCCGGTCGCCGCGGAGGGCGGGGAGCTGTTTTTT	CASSPVAAEGGELFF
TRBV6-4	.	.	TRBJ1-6	TGTGCCAGCAGTGATCGGGGACTCACTTATAATTCACCCCTCCACTTT	CASSDRGLTYNSPLHF
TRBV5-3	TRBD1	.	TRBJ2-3	TGTGCCAGAAGCTTGTCCGGGACAGGGCAGTATTTT	CARSLSGTGQYF
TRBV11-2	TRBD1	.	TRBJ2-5	TGTGCCAGCAGCTTGGACAGGGAGGAGACCCAGTACTTC	CASSLDREETQYF
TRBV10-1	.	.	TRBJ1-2	TGCGCCAGCAGTGAGTCGGCAGTGTATGGCTACACCTTC	CASSESAVYGYTF
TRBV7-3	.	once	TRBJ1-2	TGTGCCAGCAGCTTAACCCGGGAGGGGGACTATGGCTACACCTTC	CASSLTREGDYGYTF
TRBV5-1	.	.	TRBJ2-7	TGCGCCAGCAACCCCGACAGATCCTACGAGCAGTACTTC	CASNPDRSYEQYF
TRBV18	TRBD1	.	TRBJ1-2	TGTGCCAGCTCACCAGGGGGACAGTCCTTCTTC	CASSPGGQSFF
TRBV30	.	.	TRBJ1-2	TGTGCCTGGAGTGTACGTAACCCCGGACAGATACCTAACTATGGCTACACCTTC	CAWSVRNPGQIPNYGYTF
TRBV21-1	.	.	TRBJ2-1	TGTGCCAGCAGCAAGACTAGCCGCTATGAGCAGTTCTTC	CASSKTSRYEQFF
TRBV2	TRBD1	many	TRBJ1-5	TGTGCCAGCAGTGCACAGGGGGGCGATCAGCCCCAGCATTTT	CASSAQGGDQPQHF
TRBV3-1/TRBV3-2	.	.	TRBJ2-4	TGTGCCAGCAGCCAAGAAGCTCCCTCCGGGGTTGGGTCCTTAGCCAAAAACATTCAGTACTTC	CASSQEAPSGVGSLAKNIQYF
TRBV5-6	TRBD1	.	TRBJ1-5	TGTGCCAGCAGGAGAAGAAATCGGGACAGGTCGAATCAGCCCCAGCATTTT	CASRRRNRDRSNQPQHF
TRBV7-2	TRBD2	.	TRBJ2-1	TGTGCCAGCAGTTCAATGGGTAGCGGGTCCTTATACAATGAGCAGTTCTTC	CASSSMGSGSLYNEQFF
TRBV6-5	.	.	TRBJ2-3	TGTGCCAGCAAGAACGGAGGGGACACAGATACGCAGTATTTT	CASKNGGDTDTQYF
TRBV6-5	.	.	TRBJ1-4	TGTGCCAGCAGACCGAGCCATCCAGAAAAACTGTTTTTT	CASRPSHPEKLFF
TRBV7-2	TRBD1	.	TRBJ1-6	TGTGCCAGCAGCCGTACCCCGACAGGGCCGAATTCACCCCTCCACTTT	CASSRTPTGPNSPLHF
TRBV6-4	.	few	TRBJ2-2	TGTGCCAGCAGTGACTCCCCCGCGGGGGACACGAACACCGGGGAGCTGTTTTTT	CASSDSPAGDTNTGELFF